This entry features one T cell receptor beta chain sequence. Germline V gives CDR1 SNHLY, CDR2 FYNNEI. The germline V and J ends were trimmed by 1 base and 7 bases, with 8 bases remaining between them. The CDR3 contains 14 residues. TCRdb's table, derived via immunoSEQ multiplex PCR, lists solely in-frame clones and lacks some. The sample includes over 150,000 clones, around 94% of them seen just once. This sample was included in a study of control samples from healthy donors and cancer patients. The sample taken for sequencing was PBMCs. The receptor's source is a man in his 60s with colorectal cancer. This chain connects TRBV2 to TRBJ1-6; the D is unclear. The DNA of the CDR3 is TGTGCCAGCAGTGAAGGGACGCTCAATTCACCCCTCCACTTT. Protein product: CASSEGTLNSPLHF.